These 8 T cell receptor beta chains came from one sample sequenced in a study of blood T cell repertoires in COVID-19. TCRdb's table, derived via immunoSEQ multiplex PCR, lists solely in-frame clones and lacks some. The sample has 90,000 to 100,000 clones; 87% are singletons. The specimen was peripheral blood. These receptors came from a woman aged 55-69 years with COVID-19, enrolled during active disease.

J is TRBJ2-5 and V is TRBV29-1, with a tentative D call TRBD2 (6 bases). In germline, CDR1 is SQVTM, CDR2 ANQGSEA. The CDR3 consists of 12 residues. Trimming pared 7 bases from V and 5 bases from J, leaving 14 bases between. CDR3 region: CSADRAGETQYF. Written as DNA, the CDR3 is TGCAGCGCTGACCGCGCGGGGGAGACCCAGTACTTC. Full variable domain (rest looked up from reference TRBV29-1 and TRBJ2-5): SAVISQKPSRDICQRGTSLTIQCQVDSQVTMMFWYRQQPGQSLTLIATANQGSEATYESGFVIDKFPISRPNLTFSTLTVSNMSPEDSSIYLCSADRAGETQYFGPGTRLLVL.

This rearrangement joins TRBV4-3 to TRBJ1-1, with 9 bases lining up with TRBD1. This CDR3 has 15 amino acids. Trimming took 0 bases from V and 6 from J; bases not matched to a gene: 5. Germline V gene lookup returns CDR1 LGHNA and CDR2 YSLEER. DNA for the CDR3: TGCGCCAGCAGCCAAGATCGGGACAGGGTTTCTGAAGCTTTCTTT. Amino acids: CASSQDRDRVSEAFF.

This chain links TRBV19 with TRBJ1-5; D unclear. Trimming removed 5 bases from V and 2 bases from J, with 16 bases in between. The CDR3 spans 16 residues. CDR1 is LNHDA and CDR2 is SQIVND in the germline V gene (reference sequence). The CDR3 sequence: CASSRTPAGGNQPQHF. CDR3 nucleotides: TGTGCCAGTAGTCGCACACCCGCGGGTGGCAATCAGCCCCAGCATTTT.

This clone was observed once. The genes are TRBV7-9 and TRBJ1-6; 7 bases map to TRBD1. Germline V gene sequence: CDR1 SEHNR, CDR2 FQNEAQ (reference sequence). With V trimmed by 2 bases and J by 7 bases, 5 bases remained unmatched. The CDR3 spans 15 residues. The CDR3 sequence is CASSLFPGQNSPLHF. Written as DNA, the CDR3 is TGTGCCAGCAGCTTATTTCCGGGACAGAATTCACCCCTCCACTTT.

The J gene is TRBJ1-2, the V gene TRBV2; D ambiguous. V was pared by 6 bases and J by 2 bases, with 13 bases between. This CDR3 spans 14 amino acids. In germline, CDR1 is SNHLY, CDR2 FYNNEI. This CDR3 reads CASSNGVFNYGYTF. DNA for the CDR3: TGTGCCAGCAGCAACGGGGTTTTCAACTATGGCTACACCTTC.

This chain joins TRBV25-1 and TRBJ2-1; D is unclear. The CDR3 has 15 amino acids. The V end was cut by 4 bases, the J end by 1 base, with 11 bases between. Germline V CDR1 and CDR2: MGHDK, SYGVNS. The CDR3: CASSGTKLSYNEQFF. The CDR3 coding sequence is TGTGCCAGCAGTGGTACGAAGCTTTCCTACAATGAGCAGTTCTTC. Variable domain in full (rest from reference TRBV25-1 and TRBJ2-1): EADIYQTPRYLVIGTGKKITLECSQTMGHDKMYWYQQDPGMELHLIHYSYGVNSTEKGDLSSESTVSRIRTEHFPLTLESARPSHTSQYLCASSGTKLSYNEQFFGPGTRLTVL.

As to this clone: One end of the junction varies from germline; a read error may be responsible. Other nucleotide sequences in the sample specify the same CDR3. The V call is TRBV6-2 or TRBV6-3, the J call TRBJ1-2; D not certain. The CDR3 length is 11 residues. Germline V CDR1 and CDR2: MNHEY, SVGEGT. CDR3 coding DNA: TGTGCTAGCAGTTACGCGTATGGCTACACCTTC. Residues: CASSYAYGYTF.

This clone was counted a few times. The V call is TRBV11-1, the J call TRBJ2-3, with TRBD2 identical over 10 bases. The germline V gene has CDR1 SGHAT and CDR2 FQDESV (reference sequence). This CDR3 has 14 residues. Trimming at V came to 8 bases and at J to 5 bases, leaving 7 bases not matched to a gene. The DNA for the CDR3 is TGTGCCAGCGCCCGAAGCGGGGGGGAAGATACGCAGTATTTT. Translation: CASARSGGEDTQYF.